This T cell receptor (beta chain) derives from a study of T cell responses to AZD1222 COVID-19 vaccine. Study overall: Timing groups of about 4 and about 12 weeks for second doses were pooled. Study findings and constraints: It should be noted that donors were predominantly white British and more often female, and clonal diversity was possibly underestimated. Distributed over spike, vaccine-associated CD4 TCRs predominated at 160-218 and 743-854.

This table comes from immunoSEQ multiplex PCR, and its TCRdb copy is limited to in-frame clones, with some not included. This repertoire shows around 160,000 clones, approximately 90% found once; its top ten account for roughly 15%. Comment on this clone: Its antigen remains unidentified.

The CDR3 is 15 amino acids. V was clipped by 8 bases and J by 1 base, with 15 bases between them. Germline values: CDR1 MGHRA, CDR2 YSYEKL. The TCR sequence derives from an adult in good health. The chain is built from TRBV4-1 and TRBJ1-5; possibly TRBD1 for D (6 bases). The sample here was peripheral blood, taken on day 0 of AZD1222 vaccination. CDR3 DNA sequence: TGCGCCAGCGCCCGAAGTACAGGGAGCAATCAGCCCCAGCATTTT. It encodes CASARSTGSNQPQHF.